This T cell receptor beta chain was observed in a study of CD8 T cells in Susac syndrome. The authors reverse transcribed roughly 0.5 to 1 ug RNA with random hexamers. It was immunoSEQ multiplex PCR that amplified TCR beta CDR3 across 54 Vbeta and 13 Jbeta. TCRdb re-analysed the immunoSEQ multiplex PCR reads in MiXCR, keeping a single row per CDR3 protein. Of roughly 190,000 distinct CDR3 sequences listed, 90% to 95% are singletons. Trimming removed 6 bases at V and 4 bases at J, with 13 bases between. This CDR3 is built from 14 residues. Peripheral blood CD8+ and CD4+ T cells were profiled by TCR beta sequencing.

The sample was CD4+ T cells from PBMCs. The clonotype comes from a human donor in good health. The genes are TRBV12-3 or TRBV12-4 and TRBJ2-1; weak D call: TRBD2 (6 bases). CDR3 DNA: TGTGCCAGCAGCGGTACTAGCAGATACAATGAGCAGTTCTTC. This codes for CASSGTSRYNEQFF.